The 8 T cell receptor beta chains in this list originate from one sample, sequenced in a study of blood T cells in healthy people across ages. Together with a sample-barcoded 5' primer, a J-beta primer mix was included in a second PCR lasting about 6 to 11 cycles. One entry per CDR3 protein results from TCRdb running MiXCR on the 5' RACE reads. The table lists over 600,000 distinct CDR3 sequences, 20% to 25% of them singletons, with more than 3% in the top ten. The material sequenced was blood. The source is a man between 65 and 85 years old in good health.

The J gene is TRBJ1-6, the V gene TRBV4-3, with a weak D call TRBD1 (5 bases). The CDR3 is made up of 16 amino acids. Germline loops: CDR1 LGHNA, CDR2 YSLEER. The ends were cut back, 1 base at V and 7 bases at J, with 14 bases in the middle. CDR3 sequence reads: CASSQVGAGRNSPLHF. The DNA of the CDR3 is TGCGCCAGCAGCCAAGTTGGAGCAGGGAGAAATTCACCCCTCCACTTT.

This clonotype was seen a few times. This chain joins TRBV7-6 and TRBJ2-1; possible D gene TRBD1, 6 bases. The end of the DNA is better explained by TRBJ2-7, so the J call may be wrong. The V gene's germline CDR1 is SGHVS and CDR2 FNYEAQ. This CDR3 spans 16 amino acids. CDR3 bases: TGTGCCAGCAGCTTAGAACCGGGACAAAACTTCTACGAGCAGTACTTC. This codes for CASSLEPGQNFYEQYF.

The chain links TRBV7-2 to TRBJ2-5; a possible D gene is TRBD2 (5 bases). The CDR3 length is 14 residues. Germline V gives CDR1 SGHTA, CDR2 FQGNSA. Trimming left V 6 bases short and J 4 bases short, with 15 bases between. The CDR3 bases are TGTGCCAGCAGTCTTGACCACGGAGGAGAGACCCAGTACTTC. Translated, it gives CASSLDHGGETQYF.

The chain carries TRBV29-1 and TRBJ2-7; tentative D call: TRBD2 (6 bases). The DNA end is more similar to TRBJ2-1, so the J call may be wrong. Germline CDR1 reads SQVTM; CDR2 reads ANQGSEA. The CDR3 has 14 amino acids. DNA of the CDR3: TGCAGCGTTGAACCCGGAGGGAGGAGGAATGAGCAGTTCTTC. It translates to CSVEPGGRRNEQFF.

The rearrangement joins TRBV5-1 to TRBJ1-1; D gene ambiguous. V lost 2 bases and J 0 bases, leaving 11 bases between the germline ends. The CDR3 loop spans 15 amino acids. The germline V gene has CDR1 SGHRS and CDR2 YFSETQ. CDR3 nucleotide sequence: TGCGCCAGCAGCTTACACACAGAAATGAACACTGAAGCTTTCTTT. This gives the protein CASSLHTEMNTEAFF.

This clonotype was counted at least ten times. V is TRBV10-3 and J is TRBJ1-1; D not certain. CDR1 and CDR2 (germline): ENHRY, SYGVKD. Trimming cost V 4 bases and J 6 bases, with 9 bases left between them. The CDR3 consists of 12 residues. CDR3 loop: CAISAYEAEAFF. CDR3 bases: TGTGCCATCAGTGCGTATGAGGCTGAAGCTTTCTTT.

This sequence joins TRBV25-1 and TRBJ2-7; D not certain. The CDR3 runs to 14 residues. V lost 5 bases to trimming and J lost 4 bases, with 15 bases between them. Germline assignment: CDR1 MGHDK and CDR2 SYGVNS. The DNA of the CDR3 is TGTGCCAGCAGTCACCCGGGTCTTAGTTACGAGCAGTACTTC. This encodes CASSHPGLSYEQYF.

This clonotype was observed many times. V and J are TRBV5-1 and TRBJ2-7, with 14 bases lining up with TRBD2. This CDR3 region has 15 residues. The junction had 3 bases not matched to a gene; V was cut back by 3 bases and J by 4 bases. CDR1 is SGHRS and CDR2 is YFSETQ in the germline V gene. The CDR3 nucleotides are TGCGCCAGCAGCTCGGGACTAGCGGGAGTTTACGAGCAGTACTTC. Protein sequence: CASSSGLAGVYEQYF.